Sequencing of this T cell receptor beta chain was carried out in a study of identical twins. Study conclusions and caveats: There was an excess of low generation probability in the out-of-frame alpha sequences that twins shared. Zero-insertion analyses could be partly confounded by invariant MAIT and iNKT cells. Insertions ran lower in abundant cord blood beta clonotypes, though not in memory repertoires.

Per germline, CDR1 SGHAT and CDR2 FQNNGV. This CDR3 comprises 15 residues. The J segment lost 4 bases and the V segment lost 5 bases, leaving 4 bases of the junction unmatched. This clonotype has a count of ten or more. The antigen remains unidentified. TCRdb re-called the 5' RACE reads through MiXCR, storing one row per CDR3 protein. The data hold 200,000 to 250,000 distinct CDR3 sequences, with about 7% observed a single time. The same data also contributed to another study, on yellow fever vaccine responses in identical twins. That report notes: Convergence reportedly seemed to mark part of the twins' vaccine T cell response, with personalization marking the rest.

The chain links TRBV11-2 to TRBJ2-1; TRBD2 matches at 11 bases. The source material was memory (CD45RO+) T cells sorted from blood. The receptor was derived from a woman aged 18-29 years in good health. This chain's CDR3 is CASSQLAGGYNEQFF. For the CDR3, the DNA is TGTGCCAGCAGCCAATTAGCGGGAGGGTACAATGAGCAGTTCTTC. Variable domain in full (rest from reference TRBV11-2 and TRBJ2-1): EAGVAQSPRYKIIEKRQSVAFWCNPISGHATLYWYQQILGQGPKLLIQFQNNGVVDDSQLPKDRFSAERLKGVDSTLKIQPAKLEDSAVYLCASSQLAGGYNEQFFGPGTRLTVL.